This passage covers 28 T cell receptor beta chains from one sample sequenced in a study of T cells after yellow fever vaccination. TCRdb reprocessed the 5' RACE reads via MiXCR and lists one record per CDR3 protein. The sample holds about 160,000 distinct CDR3 sequences, approximately 10% seen once. The sequencing here drew on CD8+ T cells sorted from PBMCs, taken 45 days after the yellow fever booster vaccination. These receptors came from a man younger than 35 who received the YFV17D yellow fever vaccine.

This clonotype was recorded a few times. J is TRBJ1-5 and V is TRBV4-1, with D perhaps matching TRBD1 (5 bases). Germline-derived CDR1 and CDR2 are MGHRA and YSYEKL. This CDR3 is built from 15 residues. Trimming cost V 2 bases and J 3 bases, with 11 bases left between them. This CDR3 is CASSQYMGDNQPQHF. Here the CDR3 DNA reads TGCGCCAGCAGCCAATATATGGGGGACAATCAGCCCCAGCATTTT.

Only a few counts were recorded for this clonotype. CDR3 loop: CASSQDNLAGYTDTQYF. In DNA form, the CDR3 reads TGTGCCAGCAGCCAAGATAACCTAGCGGGGTACACAGATACGCAGTATTTT. This sequence joins TRBV4-2 and TRBJ2-3, with 9 bases matching TRBD2. Germline loops: CDR1 LGHNA, CDR2 YNFKEQ. V lost 0 bases to trimming and J lost 2 bases; unmatched junction nucleotides: 6. This CDR3 has 17 residues.

The V and J genes are TRBV19 and TRBJ2-6; the D gene is possibly TRBD2 (5 bases). The CDR3 runs 15 residues. CDR1 is LNHDA, CDR2 SQIVND, per germline (reference sequence). The germline V and J ends were trimmed by 7 bases and 4 bases, with 14 bases remaining between them. This CDR3 reads CASMPGLNGANVLTF. CDR3 sequence (DNA): TGTGCCAGTATGCCGGGATTGAACGGGGCCAACGTCCTGACTTTC.

Only a few counts were recorded for this clonotype. The gene calls are TRBV6-5 and TRBJ2-1; 8 bases are shared with TRBD2. V was pared by 2 bases and J by 5 bases, with 5 bases of the junction left unmatched. Per the germline V gene, CDR1 is MNHEY and CDR2 is SVGAGI. This CDR3 has 15 amino acids. In nucleotides, the CDR3 is TGTGCCAGCAGTTACAATAGCGGGGAGGACAATGAGCAGTTCTTC. It codes for CASSYNSGEDNEQFF.

This clonotype was recorded a few times. The chain employs TRBV4-1 and TRBJ2-2, with D possibly being TRBD1 (5 bases). Germline CDR1 reads MGHRA; CDR2 reads YSYEKL. V dropped 0 bases and J dropped 1 base, with 9 bases sitting between them. The CDR3 is made up of 16 amino acids. CDR3 sequence: CASSQEVTGNTGELFF. The CDR3 region has the DNA TGCGCCAGCAGCCAAGAGGTCACAGGGAACACCGGGGAGCTGTTTTTT.

V usage is TRBV12-3 or TRBV12-4 and J usage is TRBJ2-3; either TRBD1 or TRBD2 may fit D (6 bases each). V lost 5 bases, J lost 5 bases, and 23 bases lay in between. The length of the CDR3 is 17 residues. CDR3 residues: CASSPLLPGGRGDTQYF. In nucleotides, the CDR3 is TGTGCCAGCAGTCCCCTCCTCCCCGGGGGCAGGGGAGATACGCAGTATTTT.

This clonotype occurred a few times. This chain joins TRBV7-9 and TRBJ1-4; 8 positions match TRBD1. Germline loops: CDR1 SEHNR, CDR2 FQNEAQ (reference sequence). The CDR3 contains 16 residues. The ends lost 4 bases at V and 3 bases at J; junction bases unmatched: 7. The CDR3 DNA follows: TGTGCCAGCAGCTCCCCCGGGACAGGATCTAATGAAAAACTGTTTTTT. Translating it yields CASSSPGTGSNEKLFF.

The chain combines TRBV9 with TRBJ1-1, with a possible D match to TRBD1 (6 bases). The CDR3 is 16 amino acids. The V and J ends lost 0 bases and 3 bases respectively, with 15 bases between them. Germline-derived CDR1 and CDR2 are SGDLS and YYNGEE. The CDR3 loop reads CASSVEGSGADTEAFF. In nucleotides, the CDR3 is TGTGCCAGCAGCGTAGAGGGCTCAGGGGCAGACACTGAAGCTTTCTTT. Full variable domain (remainder filled in from reference TRBV9 and TRBJ1-1): DSGVTQTPKHLITATGQRVTLRCSPRSGDLSVYWYQQSLDQGLQFLIQYYNGEERAKGNILERFSAQQFPDLHSELNLSSLELGDSALYFCASSVEGSGADTEAFFGQGTRLTVV.

The chain recombines TRBV19 with TRBJ2-1; D is ambiguous. The CDR3 consists of 11 residues. V was shortened by 10 bases and J by 4 bases, with 8 bases between the two germline ends. CDR1 is LNHDA and CDR2 is SQIVND in the germline V gene (reference sequence). CDR3 nucleotides: TGTGCCACCGACCAGTACAATGAGCAGTTCTTC. Its protein is CATDQYNEQFF.

In this sample, this clonotype turned up a few times. The chain recombines TRBV6-2 or TRBV6-3 with TRBJ2-7, with 7 bases aligning to TRBD1. Trimming at V came to 5 bases and at J to 5 bases, leaving 6 bases not matched to a gene. CDR1 and CDR2 from the germline V gene are MNHEY and SVGEGT. The CDR3 has 13 residues. CDR3: CASSRDRVHEQYV. The CDR3 DNA reads as TGTGCCAGCAGTCGTGACAGGGTCCACGAGCAGTACGTC.

In its sample, this clonotype was seen a few times. The chain uses TRBV7-9 and TRBJ2-5; weak D call: TRBD2 (5 bases). Germline CDR1 is SEHNR and CDR2 is FQNEAQ (reference sequence). The V end was cut by 5 bases, the J end by 3 bases, with 16 bases between. CDR3 length: 15 residues. The CDR3 region has the DNA TGTGCCAGCAGCCTCCCCCGGGGTGTCAAAGAGACCCAGTACTTC. The encoded protein is CASSLPRGVKETQYF.

The chain joins TRBV7-3 to TRBJ2-1; TRBD1 matches 10 bases. The CDR3 contains 15 residues. Trimming took 5 bases from V and 5 from J; bases not matched to a gene: 6. Germline CDR1 is SGHTA and CDR2 is FQGTGA. The CDR3, as DNA: TGTGCCAGCAGCCCGACAGGGGGCCGGAACAATGAGCAGTTCTTC. Amino acid sequence: CASSPTGGRNNEQFF.

This chain uses TRBV20-1 with TRBJ1-5; the D gene is possibly TRBD1 (5 bases). Germline assignment: CDR1 DFQATT and CDR2 SNEGSKA (reference sequence). V was clipped by 3 bases and J by 2 bases, with 11 bases between them. The CDR3 covers 14 residues. For the CDR3, the DNA is TGCAGTGCTAGTACAGGTTGGGGCAATCAGCCCCAGCATTTT. Protein: CSASTGWGNQPQHF.

V is TRBV2 and J is TRBJ2-7, with D unclear. The CDR3 is made up of 13 amino acids. V was pared by 7 bases and J by 4 bases, with 14 bases between. Germline V CDR1 and CDR2: SNHLY, FYNNEI. Here the CDR3 DNA reads TGTGCCAGCACCTGGACGGAGAATTACGAGCAGTACTTC. Translated, it gives CASTWTENYEQYF.

The chain combines TRBV20-1 with TRBJ2-7; D perhaps matches TRBD2 (6 bases). The CDR3 spans 14 residues. V was clipped by 0 bases and J by 6 bases, with 15 bases between them. CDR1 is DFQATT, CDR2 SNEGSKA, per germline (reference sequence). In DNA form, the CDR3 reads TGCAGTGCTAGAGATCGCGGGGCGACGGGCGAGCAGTACTTC. Protein: CSARDRGATGEQYF.

There are a few counts of this clonotype. The chain links TRBV5-4 to TRBJ2-7; 7 bases match TRBD1. The germline V gene has CDR1 SGHNT and CDR2 YYREEE (reference sequence). The CDR3 loop spans 14 amino acids. Trimming took 4 bases from V and 3 from J; bases not matched to a gene: 7. The CDR3 nucleotides read TGTGCCAGCAGCCCCGGACAGGCTAACTACGAGCAGTACTTC. Translated: CASSPGQANYEQYF.

This sequence joins TRBV9 and TRBJ2-3; D unresolved. The CDR3 spans 17 residues. Per germline, CDR1 SGDLS and CDR2 YYNGEE. The V end lost 0 bases, the J end lost 0 bases, and 14 bases lay between the germline ends. CDR3 coding DNA: TGTGCCAGCAGCGTAGAAGTCGCCAGGTCTAGCACAGATACGCAGTATTTT. It codes for CASSVEVARSSTDTQYF.

The gene calls are TRBV7-9 and TRBJ1-1; tentatively, D is TRBD1 (5 bases). The CDR3 is made up of 14 amino acids. CDR1 SEHNR and CDR2 FQNEAQ come from the germline V gene (reference sequence). Trimming cost V 5 bases and J 3 bases, with 13 bases left between them. The CDR3 loop is CASSPTRGDTEAFF. The CDR3 nucleotides read TGTGCCAGCAGCCCAACGAGGGGTGACACTGAAGCTTTCTTT.

The sample holds a few counts of this clonotype. The chain employs TRBV4-1 and TRBJ2-5, with 9 nucleotides matching TRBD2. Germline lookup yields CDR1 MGHRA and CDR2 YSYEKL. J was trimmed by 1 base and V by 0 bases; bases with no gene match: 0. The CDR3 runs 15 residues. Written as DNA, the CDR3 is TGCGCCAGCAGCCAAGAGACTAGCGGCCAAGAGACCCAGTACTTC. Translated: CASSQETSGQETQYF.

The sample holds many counts of this clonotype. The rearrangement uses TRBV7-9 and TRBJ1-1; D gene ambiguous. This CDR3 spans 13 amino acids. The V end lost 5 bases, the J end lost 1 base, and 8 bases lay between the germline ends. Germline V gives CDR1 SEHNR, CDR2 FQNEAQ (reference sequence). DNA for the CDR3: TGTGCCAGCAGCCCACCAGGGAACACTGAAGCTTTCTTT. This codes for CASSPPGNTEAFF.

This clonotype was picked up a small number of times. The rearrangement links TRBV3-1 to TRBJ1-1, with D unclear. The CDR3 runs to 16 residues. The germline V gene encodes CDR1 LGHDT and CDR2 YNNKEL (reference sequence). Trimming stripped 4 bases from V and 5 bases from J, with 20 bases between. The CDR3 is CASSPYDRAVSTEAFF. CDR3 sequence (DNA): TGTGCCAGCAGCCCCTACGATAGGGCGGTTTCTACTGAAGCTTTCTTT.

The V gene is TRBV5-1, the J gene TRBJ2-3; 8 bases fit TRBD2. Germline V gene lookup returns CDR1 SGHRS and CDR2 YFSETQ. V was clipped by 0 bases and J by 5 bases; unmatched bases: 5. The CDR3 covers 15 residues. CDR3 DNA: TGCGCCAGCAGCTTGGAACTAGCGGAGAAAGATACGCAGTATTTT. Translating gives CASSLELAEKDTQYF.

The rearrangement links TRBV4-2 to TRBJ2-3; TRBD2 agrees at 11 bases. The CDR3 has 16 residues. J was trimmed by 4 bases and V by 0 bases; bases with no gene match: 3. Per the germline V gene, CDR1 is LGHNA and CDR2 is YNFKEQ. The CDR3 region is CASSQDGLAGSDTQYF. The CDR3 DNA sequence: TGTGCCAGCAGCCAAGATGGACTAGCGGGTTCAGATACGCAGTATTTT.

This clonotype turned up a few times. The chain employs TRBV12-3 or TRBV12-4 and TRBJ1-1; D unresolved. The CDR3 consists of 13 residues. Trimming cost V 4 bases and J 0 bases, with 6 bases left between them. The CDR3 reads CASSSSMNTEAFF. CDR3 nucleotide sequence: TGTGCCAGCAGTTCATCCATGAACACTGAAGCTTTCTTT.

This chain connects TRBV4-1 to TRBJ1-2; 7 positions agree with TRBD1. V was clipped by 1 base and J by 5 bases; unmatched bases: 4. CDR3 length equals 14 residues. The germline V gene has CDR1 MGHRA and CDR2 YSYEKL. The CDR3 sequence is CASSQGLTGYGYTF. CDR3 nucleotides: TGCGCCAGCAGCCAAGGCCTGACAGGGTATGGCTACACCTTC.

The chain couples TRBV6-2 or TRBV6-3 to TRBJ2-1; no clear D. V shed 5 bases and J shed 7 bases, with 12 bases lying between them. The CDR3 runs 13 residues. The V gene's germline CDR1 is MNHEY and CDR2 SVGEGT. In DNA, the CDR3 is TGTGCCAGCAGTGACGCCCTTAGGAATGAGCAGTTCTTC. Translating it yields CASSDALRNEQFF.

The chain links TRBV7-3 to TRBJ2-1; TRBD2 matches at 12 bases. Germline CDR1 is SGHTA and CDR2 is FQGTGA. This CDR3 has 15 amino acids. V lost 6 bases to trimming and J lost 6 bases; unmatched junction nucleotides: 6. This CDR3 reads CASSPGLAGINEQFF. CDR3 coding DNA: TGTGCCAGCAGTCCAGGACTAGCGGGGATCAATGAGCAGTTCTTC.

The V call is TRBV7-2, the J call TRBJ2-1; D gene ambiguous. CDR1 is SGHTA and CDR2 is FQGNSA in the germline V gene. V was clipped by 2 bases and J by 3 bases, with 5 bases between them. The CDR3 loop spans 13 amino acids. In nucleotides, the CDR3 is TGTGCCAGCAGCTTAAAGGTCTACAATGAGCAGTTCTTC. Amino acid sequence: CASSLKVYNEQFF.